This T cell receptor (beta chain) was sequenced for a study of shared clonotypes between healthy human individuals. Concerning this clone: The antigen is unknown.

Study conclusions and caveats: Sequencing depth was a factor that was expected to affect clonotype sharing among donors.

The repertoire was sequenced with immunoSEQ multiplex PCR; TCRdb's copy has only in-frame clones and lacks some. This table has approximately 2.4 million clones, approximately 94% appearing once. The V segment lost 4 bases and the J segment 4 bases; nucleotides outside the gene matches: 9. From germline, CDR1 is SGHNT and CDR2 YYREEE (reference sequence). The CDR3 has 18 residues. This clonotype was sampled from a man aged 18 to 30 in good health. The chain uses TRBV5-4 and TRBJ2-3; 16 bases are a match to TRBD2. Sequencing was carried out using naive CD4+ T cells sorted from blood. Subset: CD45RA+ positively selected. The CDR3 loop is CASSAGTSGGAGSDTQYF. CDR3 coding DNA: TGTGCCAGCAGCGCAGGGACTAGCGGGGGGGCCGGGTCAGATACGCAGTATTTT. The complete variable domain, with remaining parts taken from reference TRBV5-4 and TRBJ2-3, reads ETGVTQSPTHLIKTRGQQVTLRCSSQSGHNTVSWYQQALGQGPQFIFQYYREEENGRGNFPPRFSGLQFPNYSSELNVNALELDDSALYLCASSAGTSGGAGSDTQYFGPGTRLTVL.